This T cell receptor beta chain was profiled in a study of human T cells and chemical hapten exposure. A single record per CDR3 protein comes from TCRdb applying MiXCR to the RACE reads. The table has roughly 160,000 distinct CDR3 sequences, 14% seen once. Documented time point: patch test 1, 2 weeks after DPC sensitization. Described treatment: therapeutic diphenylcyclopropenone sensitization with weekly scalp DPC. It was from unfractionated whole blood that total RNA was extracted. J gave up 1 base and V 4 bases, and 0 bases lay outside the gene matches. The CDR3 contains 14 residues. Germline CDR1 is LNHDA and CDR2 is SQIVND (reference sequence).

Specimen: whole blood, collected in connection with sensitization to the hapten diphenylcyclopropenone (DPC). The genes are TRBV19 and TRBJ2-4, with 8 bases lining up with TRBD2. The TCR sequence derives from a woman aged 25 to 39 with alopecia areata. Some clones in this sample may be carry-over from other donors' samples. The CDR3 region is CASSSGRAKNIQYF. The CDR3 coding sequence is TGTGCCAGTAGTAGCGGGAGGGCCAAAAACATTCAGTACTTC. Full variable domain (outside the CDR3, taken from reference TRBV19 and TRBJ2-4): DGGITQSPKYLFRKEGQNVTLSCEQNLNHDAMYWYRQDPGQGLRLIYYSQIVNDFQKGDIAEGYSVSREKKESFPLTVTSAQKNPTAFYLCASSSGRAKNIQYFGAGTRLSVL.